These 19 T cell receptor beta chains were sequenced from one sample in a study of cytomegalovirus exposure and HLA in healthy donors. Amplification used 60 Vbeta primers and 13 Jbeta primers. The table came from immunoSEQ multiplex PCR; TCRdb's copy has only in-frame clones and leaves some out. The sample contains 150,000 to 200,000 clones, roughly 80% of which appear only once. Sequencing input: PBMCs. Source of these receptors: a boy aged 5-17 years in good health and CMV-seronegative.

This clone has only a few counts. V is TRBV6-1 and J is TRBJ1-2; D is unclear. Germline loops: CDR1 MNHNS, CDR2 SASEGT. Trimming removed 1 base from V and 2 bases from J, with 8 bases in between. The CDR3 extends over 14 amino acids. The CDR3: CASSEGAINYGYTF. CDR3 nucleotide sequence: TGTGCCAGCAGTGAAGGCGCGATCAACTATGGCTACACCTTC.

The chain employs TRBV4-1 and TRBJ1-5; 9 bases are a match to TRBD1. Germline lookup yields CDR1 MGHRA and CDR2 YSYEKL. CDR3 length equals 16 residues. J was trimmed by 5 bases and V by 0 bases; bases with no gene match: 5. CDR3 bases: TGCGCCAGCAGCCAAGAACCGGGACAGGGATATCAGCCCCAGCATTTT. This encodes CASSQEPGQGYQPQHF.

The table lists this clone with a count of one. V and J are TRBV15 and TRBJ2-5, with a possible D match to TRBD1 (5 bases). V lost 5 bases to trimming and J lost 4 bases, with 17 bases between them. The CDR3 extends over 15 amino acids. Looked up from germline, CDR1 is LNHNV and CDR2 is YYDKDF (reference sequence). The CDR3 nucleotides are TGTGCCACCAGCGATTTAAAAGGGGAACCAGAGACCCAGTACTTC. Translated, it gives CATSDLKGEPETQYF.

The CDR3: CASSMDSGSPRDNEQFF. The CDR3 region has the DNA TGTGCCAGTAGTATGGACAGCGGGAGCCCCAGGGACAATGAGCAGTTCTTC. The V call is TRBV19, the J call TRBJ2-1; 8 nucleotides match TRBD2. Losses at the gene ends were 3 bases for V and 5 bases for J; bases not matched to a gene: 12. The CDR3 has 17 amino acids. Germline CDR1 and CDR2: LNHDA and SQIVND (reference sequence).

The V call is TRBV28, the J call TRBJ2-1; the D gene is possibly TRBD2 (5 bases). The germline gives CDR1 MDHEN, CDR2 SYDVKM. Trimming removed 7 bases from V and 1 base from J, with 17 bases in between. The CDR3 totals 16 residues. CDR3 in amino acids: CASTDLGSSSYNEQFF. CDR3 nucleotide sequence: TGTGCCAGCACGGACCTGGGGAGTTCGTCCTACAATGAGCAGTTCTTC. Full variable domain (rest looked up from reference TRBV28 and TRBJ2-1): DVKVTQSSRYLVKRTGEKVFLECVQDMDHENMFWYRQDPGLGLRLIYFSYDVKMKEKGDIPEGYSVSREKKERFSLILESASTNQTSMYLCASTDLGSSSYNEQFFGPGTRLTVL.

Only a few counts were recorded for this clone. The rearrangement joins TRBV5-1 to TRBJ2-2; TRBD1 aligns across 11 bases. The V segment lost 4 bases and the J segment 7 bases; nucleotides outside the gene matches: 6. The germline CDR1 and CDR2 sequences are SGHRS and YFSETQ. The CDR3 spans 15 residues. CDR3 bases: TGCGCCAGCAGCGGAGGGACAGGGGGTCACGGGGAGCTGTTTTTT. Encoded protein: CASSGGTGGHGELFF.

CDR3 sequence reads: CASSVNSGGSFPLGEQYF. As DNA, the CDR3 is TGTGCCAGCAGCGTAAACTCAGGGGGGTCATTCCCTCTCGGCGAGCAGTACTTC. The chain links TRBV9 to TRBJ2-7; tentative D call: TRBD1 (7 bases). Germline V gene data show CDR1 as SGDLS and CDR2 as YYNGEE. Between the trimmed V and J ends, which lost 1 base and 6 bases, there was a span of 26 bases. This CDR3 contains 18 residues.

The J gene is TRBJ2-3, the V gene TRBV9, with 7 bases matching TRBD1. The trim removed 3 bases at V and 0 bases at J, leaving 4 bases unmatched. CDR1 is SGDLS and CDR2 is YYNGEE in the germline V gene. The CDR3 loop spans 15 amino acids. CDR3 sequence (DNA): TGTGCCAGCAGCGCTGGGACAGTTAGCACAGATACGCAGTATTTT. Its protein is CASSAGTVSTDTQYF. The full variable domain, with the rest looked up from reference TRBV9 and TRBJ2-3, is DSGVTQTPKHLITATGQRVTLRCSPRSGDLSVYWYQQSLDQGLQFLIQYYNGEERAKGNILERFSAQQFPDLHSELNLSSLELGDSALYFCASSAGTVSTDTQYFGPGTRLTVL.

The V call is TRBV5-1, the J call TRBJ1-6; TRBD1 might be the D (6 bases). Per the germline V gene, CDR1 is SGHRS and CDR2 is YFSETQ. V lost 4 bases and J 5 bases, leaving 13 bases between the germline ends. The CDR3 sequence is 15 residues long. CDR3 bases: TGCGCCAGCAGCGAGGCCGGGACAAATAATTCACCCCTCCACTTT. It specifies CASSEAGTNNSPLHF.

This rearrangement joins TRBV30 to TRBJ2-2; D is possibly TRBD1 (6 bases). V shed 3 bases and J shed 1 base, with 12 bases lying between them. This CDR3 contains 15 residues. Germline lookup yields CDR1 GTSNPN and CDR2 SVGIG (reference sequence). The DNA of the CDR3 is TGTGCCTGGAGGGCCGAGGACAGGAACACCGGGGAGCTGTTTTTT. The encoded protein is CAWRAEDRNTGELFF.

The chain couples TRBV2 to TRBJ2-7, with 7 bases aligning to TRBD2. The V and J ends lost 8 bases and 0 bases, in that order; junction bases with no gene match: 7. CDR3 length equals 14 residues. Germline V gives CDR1 SNHLY, CDR2 FYNNEI. The CDR3 DNA is TGTGCCAGCGATGAGCGGGATATCTCCTACGAGCAGTACTTC. This translates into CASDERDISYEQYF.

A word on this clone: Germline is not matched at one junction end, which may reflect a read error. The CDR3, as DNA: TGTTCCAGCAGCTTTTTGTACCCGGTTCGTGGTGGCTACACCTTC. Translating it yields CSSSFLYPVRGGYTF. The rearrangement joins TRBV7-9 to TRBJ1-2; no firm D call. The CDR3 loop spans 15 amino acids. CDR1 SEHNR and CDR2 FQNEAQ come from the germline V gene (reference sequence).

A single count supports this clone. The V call is TRBV5-1, the J call TRBJ2-1; 7 nucleotides line up with TRBD2. Germline loops: CDR1 SGHRS, CDR2 YFSETQ. The CDR3 is 16 residues long. V lost 4 bases to trimming and J lost 7 bases; unmatched junction nucleotides: 14. The CDR3 loop reads CASSESPSGIGNEQFF. The CDR3 DNA sequence: TGCGCCAGCAGCGAATCCCCGAGCGGGATAGGAAATGAGCAGTTCTTC.

The chain has TRBV10-3 and TRBJ1-1; 7 nucleotides agree with TRBD1. From germline, CDR1 is ENHRY and CDR2 SYGVKD. V lost 2 bases, J lost 5 bases, and 5 bases stayed unmatched. This CDR3 has 14 residues. Here the CDR3 reads CAISEPDRVTEAFF. CDR3 in DNA: TGTGCCATCAGTGAGCCTGACAGGGTTACTGAAGCTTTCTTT.

This clone was seen only a few times. The chain couples TRBV6-1 to TRBJ1-2; 7 nucleotides align to TRBD1. The J segment lost 6 bases and the V segment lost 5 bases, leaving 6 bases of the junction unmatched. Looked up from germline, CDR1 is MNHNS and CDR2 is SASEGT. This CDR3 comprises 13 residues. The CDR3 protein is CASSQTGMDGYTF. The CDR3 DNA reads TGTGCCAGCAGTCAGACAGGGATGGATGGCTACACCTTC.

CDR3 sequence: CASSELGGTQYF. CDR3 nucleotide sequence: TGTGCCAGCAGTGAATTAGGCGGGACCCAGTACTTC. The chain carries TRBV25-1 and TRBJ2-5; D remains ambiguous. CDR3 size: 12 residues. The germline V gene has CDR1 MGHDK and CDR2 SYGVNS. The germline V and J ends were trimmed by 1 base and 7 bases, with 7 bases remaining between them.

This clone was detected only once. The chain has TRBV6-5 and TRBJ1-2; the match to TRBD1 covers 7 bases. This CDR3 has 15 residues. Germline V gene lookup returns CDR1 MNHEY and CDR2 SVGAGI. Trimming took 6 bases from V and 8 from J; bases not matched to a gene: 15. The CDR3: CASSRDRNLFGGYTF. CDR3 nucleotide sequence: TGTGCCAGCAGCAGGGACAGAAACCTCTTCGGCGGCTACACCTTC.

Only a few counts were recorded for this clone. The V gene is TRBV6-5, the J gene TRBJ2-7; unclear D gene. The germline gives CDR1 MNHEY, CDR2 SVGAGI. CDR3 length equals 14 residues. Trimming took off 2 bases at V and 5 bases at J, with 13 bases between the two ends. This chain's CDR3 is CASSYSRGTNEQYF. The DNA for the CDR3 is TGTGCCAGCAGTTACAGCAGAGGTACTAACGAGCAGTACTTC.

The chain links TRBV27 to TRBJ1-1, with D possibly being TRBD1 (6 bases). Trimming removed 5 bases from V and 10 bases from J, with 32 bases in between. CDR1 and CDR2 (germline): MNHEY, SMNVEV (reference sequence). This CDR3 contains 18 residues. This CDR3 is CASSQLVGATGTRGGAFF. The CDR3 DNA sequence: TGTGCCAGCAGTCAATTGGTAGGCGCAACTGGGACCCGAGGGGGAGCTTTCTTT.